What follows are 21 T cell receptor beta chains derived from one specimen sequenced in a study of T cell repertoires in cytomegalovirus infection. TCRdb processed the reads anew with MiXCR; each CDR3 protein has one entry. Here the sample spans about 530,000 distinct CDR3 sequences, approximately 25% being singletons. Sequenced: PBMCs. The receptors derive from a human donor in good health (CMV status not recorded). Some clones in this sample may be carry-over from other donors' samples.

This clonotype was seen once. The CDR3 reads CSVEVNRGYGYTF. The CDR3 DNA is TGCAGCGTTGAAGTCAACAGGGGATATGGCTACACCTTC. V and J are TRBV29-1 and TRBJ1-2, with 7 bases that match TRBD1. V lost 1 base to trimming and J lost 5 bases; unmatched junction nucleotides: 4. Germline assignment: CDR1 SQVTM and CDR2 ANQGSEA. The CDR3 is made up of 13 amino acids.

In its sample, this clonotype was seen many times. The rearrangement links TRBV7-2 to TRBJ2-1; TRBD2 aligns across 11 bases. With 6 bases clipped from V and 4 bases from J, the junction kept 5 bases outside the gene matches. Germline CDR1 and CDR2: SGHTA and FQGNSA. This CDR3 contains 15 residues. CDR3: CASRLTSGVYNEQFF. CDR3 bases: TGTGCCAGCAGACTGACTAGCGGGGTGTACAATGAGCAGTTCTTC.

This chain connects TRBV28 to TRBJ2-4; D is undetermined. CDR1 is MDHEN, CDR2 SYDVKM, per germline. The CDR3 has 16 residues. The V and J ends lost 3 bases and 1 base respectively, with 13 bases between them. CDR3 nucleotide sequence: TGTGCCAGCAGTTTTGGGAAAGGGTTCGCCAAAAACATTCAGTACTTC. It yields the protein CASSFGKGFAKNIQYF.

This clonotype was observed a handful of times. The CDR3 is CASSPGRVNEQFF. CDR3 DNA sequence: TGTGCCAGCAGCCCCGGTAGGGTTAATGAGCAGTTCTTC. The chain combines TRBV5-4 with TRBJ2-1; D is undetermined. Germline V gene lookup returns CDR1 SGHNT and CDR2 YYREEE (reference sequence). This CDR3 spans 13 amino acids. The V and J ends lost 4 bases and 7 bases respectively, with 12 bases between them.

This chain connects TRBV12-3 or TRBV12-4 to TRBJ2-2, with 11 bases matching TRBD1. V was pared by 5 bases and J by 6 bases, with 5 bases of the junction left unmatched. There are 15 residues in the CDR3. This CDR3 reads CASSPRTGGSGELFF. In DNA form, the CDR3 reads TGTGCCAGCAGTCCACGGACAGGGGGCTCCGGGGAGCTGTTTTTT.

Worth noting for this clonotype: One junction end does not reproduce the germline sequence, and a read error may be involved. This rearrangement joins TRBV15 to TRBJ2-5, with 8 bases that match TRBD1. CDR3 length equals 16 residues. Germline V gives CDR1 LNHNV, CDR2 YYDKDF (reference sequence). This chain's CDR3 is CTTSAGYRGAEETQYF. CDR3 coding DNA: TGTACCACCAGCGCCGGCTACAGGGGGGCGGAGGAGACCCAGTACTTC. Filled out from reference TRBV15 and TRBJ2-5, the complete variable domain reads DAMVIQNPRYQVTQFGKPVTLSCSQTLNHNVMYWYQQKSSQAPKLLFHYYDKDFNNEADTPDNFQSRRPNTSFCFLDIRSPGLGDTAMYLCTTSAGYRGAEETQYFGPGTRLLVL.

V is TRBV12-3 or TRBV12-4 and J is TRBJ1-1, with D possibly TRBD1 on 5 matching bases. The CDR3 covers 13 residues. V gave up 7 bases and J gave up 1 base, with 10 bases separating them. In nucleotides, the CDR3 is TGTGCCAGCATTTGGGGGTCGAACACTGAAGCTTTCTTT. This translates into CASIWGSNTEAFF.

This clonotype turned up a few times. The chain combines TRBV29-1 with TRBJ2-1; 8 nucleotides align to TRBD2. The V gene's germline CDR1 is SQVTM and CDR2 ANQGSEA. The CDR3 loop spans 16 amino acids. J gave up 4 bases and V 8 bases, and 16 bases lay outside the gene matches. CDR3 protein: CSPRPILASGYNEQFF. As DNA, the CDR3 is TGCAGCCCACGACCGATCTTGGCTAGCGGGTACAATGAGCAGTTCTTC.

This clonotype turned up a few times. The chain employs TRBV6-2 or TRBV6-3 and TRBJ2-4; D gene unclear. V was pared by 2 bases and J by 8 bases, with 13 bases between. The CDR3 runs 14 residues. Germline assignment: CDR1 MNHEY and CDR2 SVGEGT. CDR3 residues: CASSYGEGVDIQYF. CDR3 DNA sequence: TGTGCCAGCAGTTACGGGGAAGGAGTAGACATTCAGTACTTC.

This clonotype was seen at least ten times. The J gene is TRBJ2-1, the V gene TRBV7-2; 7 bases map to TRBD2. The CDR3 covers 15 residues. Per germline, CDR1 SGHTA and CDR2 FQGNSA. J gave up 3 bases and V 0 bases, and 2 bases lay outside the gene matches. The DNA for the CDR3 is TGTGCCAGCAGCTTAGCGACGGGAGGCTACAATGAGCAGTTCTTC. It codes for CASSLATGGYNEQFF.

The chain employs TRBV6-2 or TRBV6-3 and TRBJ1-5; D might be TRBD1 (5 bases). This CDR3 has 14 residues. V was shortened by 8 bases and J by 4 bases, with 15 bases between the two germline ends. Germline lookup yields CDR1 MNHEY and CDR2 SVGEGT. The CDR3 region has the DNA TGTGCCAGCTCTAGGGTAAGGGGAAATCAGCCCCAGCATTTT. Protein sequence: CASSRVRGNQPQHF.

The chain is built from TRBV7-2 and TRBJ2-2; 7 bases match TRBD2. From germline, CDR1 is SGHTA and CDR2 FQGNSA. The trim removed 7 bases at V and 0 bases at J, leaving 5 bases unmatched. CDR3 length equals 15 residues. The chain's CDR3 is CASKASGANTGELFF. CDR3 DNA sequence: TGTGCCAGCAAGGCTAGCGGTGCGAACACCGGGGAGCTGTTTTTT.

This rearrangement joins TRBV29-1 to TRBJ2-1; 7 positions match TRBD2. The CDR3 consists of 12 residues. V was clipped by 4 bases and J by 6 bases; unmatched bases: 3. The germline V gene has CDR1 SQVTM and CDR2 ANQGSEA. For the CDR3, the DNA is TGCAGCGTTGTAGGGAGGGCCAATGAGCAGTTCTTC. It encodes CSVVGRANEQFF.

This clonotype was counted between two and nine times. The V call is TRBV6-2 or TRBV6-3, the J call TRBJ2-7, with 12 bases that match TRBD1. Germline V gene data show CDR1 as MNHEY and CDR2 as SVGEGT. Unmatched junction bases numbered 6, after V lost 4 bases and J lost 5 bases. The CDR3 has 15 amino acids. The CDR3, as DNA: TGTGCCAGCAGTTCAGCCGGGACAGGGGGCAACGAGCAGTACGTC. It specifies CASSSAGTGGNEQYV.

In its sample, this clonotype was seen many times. V gene TRBV7-2 combines with J gene TRBJ1-2; D is undetermined. Trimming removed 2 bases at V and 0 bases at J, with 4 bases between. The germline V gene encodes CDR1 SGHTA and CDR2 FQGNSA. The length of the CDR3 is 13 residues. CDR3 sequence reads: CASSLLTNYGYTF. The CDR3 DNA reads TGTGCCAGCAGCTTATTAACTAACTATGGCTACACCTTC.

The sample holds many counts of this clonotype. The V gene is TRBV7-8, the J gene TRBJ1-4; D ambiguous. This CDR3 spans 20 amino acids. CDR1 and CDR2 from the germline V gene are SGHVS and FQNEAQ. The ends were cut back, 1 base at V and 0 bases at J, with 21 bases in the middle. DNA of the CDR3: TGTGCCAGCAGCTTAGAAGTGGGGAGGGAGAGCCGAGCAACTAATGAAAAACTGTTTTTT. Its translation is CASSLEVGRESRATNEKLFF. The complete variable domain, with remaining parts taken from reference TRBV7-8 and TRBJ1-4, reads GAGVSQSPRYKVAKRGQDVALRCDPISGHVSLFWYQQALGQGPEFLTYFQNEAQLDKSGLPSDRFFAERPEGSVSTLKIQRTQQEDSAVYLCASSLEVGRESRATNEKLFFGSGTQLSVL.

The chain couples TRBV7-2 to TRBJ2-3; 7 nucleotides line up with TRBD2. The CDR3 has 17 amino acids. Per germline, CDR1 SGHTA and CDR2 FQGNSA. Germline trimming cut 5 bases from V and 1 base from J; bases unmatched to any gene: 12. The CDR3 spells CASSKEGREDRTDTQYF. DNA of the CDR3: TGTGCCAGCAGCAAGGAGGGTCGGGAGGACCGCACAGATACGCAGTATTTT.

This clonotype has more than one count but fewer than ten. The V and J genes are TRBV5-1 and TRBJ2-3; possibly TRBD2 for D (5 bases). Trimming stripped 3 bases from V and 2 bases from J, with 10 bases between. The germline CDR1 and CDR2 sequences are SGHRS and YFSETQ. The CDR3 length is 14 residues. CDR3 nucleotide sequence: TGCGCCAGCAGCTCCAGCGGCCCCACAGATACGCAGTATTTT. This encodes CASSSSGPTDTQYF.

This clonotype was counted at least ten times. This sequence joins TRBV7-3 and TRBJ2-1; unclear D gene. The germline CDR1 and CDR2 sequences are SGHTA and FQGTGA. The CDR3 runs 13 residues. V was cut by 8 bases and J by 3 bases, with 11 bases left in between. Written as DNA, the CDR3 is TGTGCCAGCGGCCATCATAGCTACAATGAGCAGTTCTTC. Its protein product is CASGHHSYNEQFF. Based on the CDR3 plus reference TRBV7-3 and TRBJ2-1, the full variable domain is GAGVSQTPSNKVTEKGKYVELRCDPISGHTALYWYRQSLGQGPEFLIYFQGTGAADDSGLPNDRFFAVRPEGSVSTLKIQRTERGDSAVYLCASGHHSYNEQFFGPGTRLTVL.

In its sample, this clonotype was seen many times. The V gene is TRBV7-9, the J gene TRBJ2-6; no firm D call. The CDR3 contains 15 residues. With 1 base removed from V and 0 bases from J, the gap between germline ends came to 4 bases. Germline CDR1 SEHNR, CDR2 FQNEAQ (reference sequence). CDR3 sequence reads: CASSLESSGANVLTF. CDR3 nucleotide sequence: TGTGCCAGCAGCTTAGAAAGCTCTGGGGCCAACGTCCTGACTTTC.

This clonotype has more than one count but fewer than ten. V usage is TRBV14 and J usage is TRBJ2-2; D is ambiguous. From germline, CDR1 is SGHDN and CDR2 FVKESK. The CDR3 runs to 15 residues. V dropped 1 base and J dropped 6 bases, with 12 bases sitting between them. CDR3 protein: CASSQGRSPAGELFF. The CDR3 nucleotides read TGTGCCAGCAGCCAAGGAAGGTCTCCGGCCGGGGAGCTGTTTTTT. The full variable domain, its missing parts supplied by reference TRBV14 and TRBJ2-2, is EAGVTQFPSHSVIEKGQTVTLRCDPISGHDNLYWYRRVMGKEIKFLLHFVKESKQDESGMPNNRFLAERTGGTYSTLKVQPAELEDSGVYFCASSQGRSPAGELFFGEGSRLTVL.